This T cell receptor (beta chain) was sequenced in a study of radiation and T cells in renal cell carcinoma. Study conclusions and caveats: From baseline, blood top tumor clonotypes peaked at 2 weeks post-radiation. Baseline intratumoral clonotype presence is unknown without pretreatment biopsies.

Time point: blood 2 weeks post-SBRT. Treatment meaning: 15 Gy SBRT to primary tumor, nephrectomy 4 weeks later. After SBRT, blood was collected at 2 and 4 weeks, plus baseline. The tumor was a clear cell renal cell carcinoma. TCRdb's table, derived via immunoSEQ multiplex PCR, lists solely in-frame clones and lacks some. The sample consists of around 130,000 clones, about 81% of them appearing once. The CDR3 has 16 residues. Germline assignment: CDR1 SGHRS and CDR2 YFSETQ. As for this clone: Its antigen is currently unknown. A junction boundary mismatches the germline segment, possibly from a read error.

The specimen comprised blood, sampled from a patient whose treatment included radiotherapy and nephrectomy. This receptor was taken from a woman aged 55-70 years with renal cell carcinoma. The gene calls are TRBV5-1 and TRBJ2-2; 12 bases fit TRBD1. The CDR3 reads CASSLGQGARTGELFF. The CDR3 DNA reads TGCGCCAGCAGTTTGGGACAGGGGGCTCGCACCGGGGAGCTGTTTTTT.